What follows describes a single T cell receptor beta chain. Its antigen is not known. This record belongs to a study of somatic mutations in cytotoxic T cells in rheumatoid arthritis. Study in general: Blood from the patient (about 33 ml EDTA) was drawn right after diagnosis, pretreatment. The authors gathered follow-up samples after diagnosis. At that point, patients were receiving immunosuppressive therapy such as methotrexate, hydroxychloroquine and sulfasalazine. Overall study results and limits: Of the expanded CD8+ clones, the antigen targets were not known.

Clones were sequenced by immunoSEQ multiplex PCR, and TCRdb holds only the in-frame ones, with some missing. The data show 4,400 or so clones, around three quarters seen once. This CDR3 region has 14 residues. V trimming: 5 bases; J trimming: 2 bases; junction bases outside the gene matches: 4. The germline CDR1 and CDR2 sequences are SQVTM and ANQGSEA. By positive magnetic bead selection, CD4+ and CD8+ cells were isolated, and their purity was checked by flow cytometry. The source material was CD8+ T cells sorted from blood, sampled at a follow-up visit. The chain uses TRBV29-1 and TRBJ2-7; 12 positions match TRBD2. The sequence was obtained from a man in his forties with rheumatoid arthritis. CDR3 nucleotides: TGCAGCGTTACTAGCGGGAGGTCTACCTACGAGCAGTACTTC. Its translation is CSVTSGRSTYEQYF.